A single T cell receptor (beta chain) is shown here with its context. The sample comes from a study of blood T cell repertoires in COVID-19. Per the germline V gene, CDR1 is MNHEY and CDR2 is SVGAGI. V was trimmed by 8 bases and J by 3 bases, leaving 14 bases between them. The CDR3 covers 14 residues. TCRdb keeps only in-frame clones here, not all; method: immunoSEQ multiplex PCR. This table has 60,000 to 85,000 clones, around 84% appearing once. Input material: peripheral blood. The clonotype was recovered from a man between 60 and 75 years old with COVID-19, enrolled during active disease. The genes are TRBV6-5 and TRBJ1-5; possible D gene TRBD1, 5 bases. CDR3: CASVFGQLNQPQHF. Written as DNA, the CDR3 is TGTGCCAGCGTGTTTGGACAACTCAATCAGCCCCAGCATTTT.